Below, 24 T cell receptor beta chains from the same sample are listed, as sequenced in a study of blood T cell repertoires in COVID-19. Method: immunoSEQ multiplex PCR; TCRdb's copy keeps in-frame clones and lacks some. The sample carries about 180,000 clones, over 80% recorded once. The sample was peripheral blood. The receptors shown here come from a woman aged 45-65 years with acute or convalescent COVID-19.

This chain uses TRBV4-1 with TRBJ1-2, with TRBD1 identical over 10 bases. V shed 1 base and J 8 bases; nucleotides not matched to a gene: 13. CDR3 length equals 17 residues. Germline lookup yields CDR1 MGHRA and CDR2 YSYEKL. CDR3 amino acids: CASSQATSTGGSLGYTF. As DNA, the CDR3 is TGCGCCAGCAGCCAAGCTACCTCGACAGGGGGCTCGTTGGGCTACACCTTC.

This clone has just a few counts. The V gene is TRBV28, the J gene TRBJ2-3, with TRBD1 matching over 10 bases. The germline CDR1 and CDR2 sequences are MDHEN and SYDVKM. The CDR3 length is 15 residues. V was clipped by 6 bases and J by 2 bases; unmatched bases: 5. CDR3 DNA: TGTGCCAGCAGGGGACAGGGGTTTTCCACAGATACGCAGTATTTT. It encodes CASRGQGFSTDTQYF.

The CDR3 DNA follows: TGTGCCAGCAGCCGTACCCCGGGACTAGCGGGGCCGCGGACCGGGGAGCTGTTTTTT. It codes for CASSRTPGLAGPRTGELFF. V is TRBV7-2 and J is TRBJ2-2; TRBD2 matches 13 bases. There are 19 residues in the CDR3. Germline V lookup: CDR1 SGHTA, CDR2 FQGNSA. V lost 5 bases, J lost 5 bases, and 14 bases stayed unmatched.

The chain joins TRBV5-6 to TRBJ2-5, with 14 bases lining up with TRBD2. Germline assignment: CDR1 SGHDT and CDR2 YYEEEE. With V trimmed by 1 base and J by 6 bases, 11 bases remained unmatched. The CDR3 is 18 amino acids. CDR3: CASSLRLAGGPGSKTQYF. For the CDR3, the DNA is TGTGCCAGCAGCTTGCGACTAGCGGGGGGGCCAGGGTCAAAGACCCAGTACTTC.

This clone was seen many times. This chain joins TRBV27 and TRBJ2-7; TRBD1 matches 7 bases. The V gene's germline CDR1 is MNHEY and CDR2 SMNVEV (reference sequence). With 5 bases clipped from V and 2 bases from J, the junction kept 9 bases outside the gene matches. This CDR3 has 15 amino acids. In DNA form, the CDR3 reads TGTGCCAGCAGTCGGCCATCGACAGGGACCTACGAGCAGTACTTC. Amino acids: CASSRPSTGTYEQYF.

This clone appeared once. The chain uses TRBV25-1 and TRBJ2-2; maybe TRBD2 (6 bases). Germline CDR1 is MGHDK and CDR2 is SYGVNS. The V gene lost 5 bases and the J gene lost 3 bases, with 10 bases spanning the gap. The CDR3 consists of 14 residues. The CDR3 loop is CASSQVADTGELFF. The DNA of the CDR3 is TGTGCCAGCAGTCAGGTAGCGGACACCGGGGAGCTGTTTTTT.

The genes are TRBV5-6 and TRBJ1-3; 7 nucleotides agree with TRBD1. Germline loops: CDR1 SGHDT, CDR2 YYEEEE. This CDR3 contains 15 residues. Unmatched junction bases numbered 8, after V lost 4 bases and J lost 4 bases. CDR3 sequence (DNA): TGTGCCAGCAGCCTTGACAGGGTCGGAGGAAACACCATATATTTT. Protein sequence: CASSLDRVGGNTIYF. The variable domain in full, with the rest retrieved from reference TRBV5-6 and TRBJ1-3, is DAGVTQSPTHLIKTRGQQVTLRCSPKSGHDTVSWYQQALGQGPQFIFQYYEEEERQRGNFPDRFSGHQFPNYSSELNVNALLLGDSALYLCASSLDRVGGNTIYFGEGSWLTVV.

The rearrangement uses TRBV4-2 and TRBJ2-7; 8 bases align to TRBD2. Losses at the gene ends were 1 base for V and 5 bases for J; bases not matched to a gene: 10. The germline V gene has CDR1 LGHNA and CDR2 YNFKEQ. This CDR3 region has 16 residues. The CDR3 sequence: CASSQVGSGRSHEQYF. In DNA, the CDR3 is TGTGCCAGCAGCCAAGTGGGGAGCGGGAGAAGCCACGAGCAGTACTTC.

The chain has TRBV27 and TRBJ2-3; TRBD2 matches 8 bases. The CDR3 is 19 amino acids. Germline lookup yields CDR1 MNHEY and CDR2 SMNVEV (reference sequence). With V trimmed by 7 bases and J by 0 bases, 18 bases remained unmatched. CDR3 in amino acids: CASTRRAGVNTGSTDTQYF. The CDR3 bases are TGTGCCAGCACCCGTCGAGCGGGAGTTAATACGGGGAGCACAGATACGCAGTATTTT.

This clone has only one observation. The chain combines TRBV30 with TRBJ1-3; no clear D. CDR3 size: 14 residues. Trimming took off 2 bases at V and 0 bases at J, with 8 bases between the two ends. CDR1 and CDR2 (germline): GTSNPN, SVGIG (reference sequence). CDR3: CAWSKTASGNTIYF. As DNA, the CDR3 is TGTGCCTGGAGTAAAACAGCCTCTGGAAACACCATATATTTT.

The sample holds one count of this clone. This chain joins TRBV5-1 and TRBJ1-1; the D gene is possibly TRBD1 (6 bases). Germline V lookup: CDR1 SGHRS, CDR2 YFSETQ. V shed 4 bases and J shed 10 bases, with 14 bases lying between them. The CDR3 has 12 residues. The CDR3 region is CASSLGTSSAFF. The CDR3 nucleotides read TGCGCCAGCAGCCTGGGGACATCTTCAGCTTTCTTT.

The chain recombines TRBV27 with TRBJ2-7; 7 positions match TRBD2. Germline-derived CDR1 and CDR2 are MNHEY and SMNVEV (reference sequence). This CDR3 has 14 residues. Germline trimming cut 5 bases from V and 0 bases from J; bases unmatched to any gene: 4. The CDR3 sequence: CASSEAGPSYEQYF. CDR3 coding DNA: TGTGCCAGCAGTGAAGCGGGACCCTCCTACGAGCAGTACTTC.

In this sample, this clone turned up once. The chain recombines TRBV5-1 with TRBJ2-1, with a possible D match to TRBD2 (6 bases). Per the germline V gene, CDR1 is SGHRS and CDR2 is YFSETQ. This CDR3 region has 14 residues. V was shortened by 2 bases and J by 4 bases, with 10 bases between the two germline ends. The DNA for the CDR3 is TGCGCCAGCAGCTTCGGCGGGACTTACAATGAGCAGTTCTTC. Encoded protein: CASSFGGTYNEQFF. Supplemented by reference TRBV5-1 and TRBJ2-1, the full variable domain reads KAGVTQTPRYLIKTRGQQVTLSCSPISGHRSVSWYQQTPGQGLQFLFEYFSETQRNKGNFPGRFSGRQFSNSRSEMNVSTLELGDSALYLCASSFGGTYNEQFFGPGTRLTVL.

V gene TRBV6-4 combines with J gene TRBJ2-3; 9 bases match TRBD2. This CDR3 spans 15 amino acids. Germline assignment: CDR1 MRHNA and CDR2 SNTAGT. Losses at the gene ends were 5 bases for V and 2 bases for J; bases not matched to a gene: 5. The CDR3 protein is CASSWSGGPTDTQYF. DNA for the CDR3: TGTGCCAGCAGTTGGAGCGGGGGGCCCACAGATACGCAGTATTTT.

This rearrangement joins TRBV5-1 to TRBJ1-1; D possibly corresponds to TRBD1 (6 bases). Germline V lookup: CDR1 SGHRS, CDR2 YFSETQ. Trimming removed 1 base from V and 5 bases from J, with 15 bases in between. The CDR3 runs to 15 residues. The CDR3 region is CASSLSGRGWTEAFF. DNA for the CDR3: TGCGCCAGCAGCTTGTCCGGCAGGGGTTGGACTGAAGCTTTCTTT.

This chain links TRBV5-5 with TRBJ2-3; D might be TRBD1 (6 bases). The CDR3 sequence is 13 residues long. CDR1 and CDR2 (germline): SGHKS, YYEKEE (reference sequence). The germline V and J ends were trimmed by 4 bases and 5 bases, with 11 bases remaining between them. The CDR3 here is CASSRGQIDTQYF. DNA for the CDR3: TGTGCCAGCAGCCGTGGACAGATAGATACGCAGTATTTT. Based on the CDR3 plus reference TRBV5-5 and TRBJ2-3, the full variable domain is DAGVTQSPTHLIKTRGQQVTLRCSPISGHKSVSWYQQVLGQGPQFIFQYYEKEERGRGNFPDRFSARQFPNYSSELNVNALLLGDSALYLCASSRGQIDTQYFGPGTRLTVL.

This clone has a single count. The CDR3 bases are TGTGCCAGCAGTTTAGGGCAGGGCACTGAAGCTTTCTTT. Translating it yields CASSLGQGTEAFF. V usage is TRBV12-3 or TRBV12-4 and J usage is TRBJ1-1, with D possibly matching TRBD1 (5 bases). The CDR3 runs 13 residues. The V end lost 1 base, the J end lost 4 bases, and 7 bases lay between the germline ends.

CDR3 sequence reads: CASSGQGREKETQYF. CDR3 nucleotides: TGTGCCAGCAGCGGACAGGGCCGGGAAAAAGAGACCCAGTACTTC. The rearrangement joins TRBV6-6 to TRBJ2-5, with 8 bases lining up with TRBD1. V shed 6 bases, J shed 3 bases, and the junction held 9 bases outside the gene matches. This CDR3 contains 15 residues. CDR1 MNHNY and CDR2 SVGAGI come from the germline V gene (reference sequence).

The sample holds a few counts of this clone. The CDR3 DNA sequence: TGTGCCAGCAGGACGACAGAGACTAATGAAAAACTGTTTTTT. Translating it yields CASRTTETNEKLFF. The gene calls are TRBV2 and TRBJ1-4; perhaps TRBD1 as D (5 bases). Germline lookup yields CDR1 SNHLY and CDR2 FYNNEI. V dropped 6 bases and J dropped 2 bases, with 10 bases sitting between them. The CDR3 loop spans 14 amino acids.

The CDR3 region is CASSLEGGTMNTEAFF. CDR3 sequence (DNA): TGTGCCAGCAGCTTAGAGGGAGGAACTATGAACACTGAAGCTTTCTTT. The rearrangement uses TRBV7-8 and TRBJ1-1; D uncertain. CDR1 and CDR2 from the germline V gene are SGHVS and FQNEAQ. CDR3 length equals 16 residues. The V and J ends lost 1 base and 0 bases respectively, with 12 bases between them.

The chain is built from TRBV21-1 and TRBJ2-2; the table assigns TRBD1, which was not confirmed against the DNA. TRBV21-1 is an annotated pseudogene. This CDR3 region has 14 residues. The CDR3 is CASIHRGNTGELFF. Here the CDR3 DNA reads TGTGCCAGCATCCACAGGGGGAACACCGGGGAGCTGTTTTTT.

This clone was seen once. The chain combines TRBV11-2 with TRBJ1-1; a weak D match, TRBD1 (6 bases). The V end lost 5 bases, the J end lost 2 bases, and 12 bases lay between the germline ends. The CDR3 is 14 residues long. Per the germline V gene, CDR1 is SGHAT and CDR2 is FQNNGV. The CDR3 here is CASSPRTANTEAFF. CDR3 coding DNA: TGTGCCAGCAGCCCTAGGACAGCCAACACTGAAGCTTTCTTT.

This sequence joins TRBV6-6 and TRBJ1-3; maybe TRBD1 (5 bases). The germline gives CDR1 MNHNY, CDR2 SVGAGI (reference sequence). The CDR3 is made up of 13 amino acids. V lost 2 bases and J lost 8, with 10 bases in between. CDR3 nucleotides: TGTGCCAGCAGTTACGGGGGAGGACACACCATATATTTT. Translation gives CASSYGGGHTIYF.

V and J are TRBV5-5 and TRBJ1-2, with D uncertain. Germline V lookup: CDR1 SGHKS, CDR2 YYEKEE (reference sequence). This CDR3 has 14 amino acids. The V end lost 1 base, the J end lost 5 bases, and 12 bases lay between the germline ends. As DNA, the CDR3 is TGTGCCAGCAGCTTGTCGACGGCGGATTATGGCTACACCTTC. The encoded protein is CASSLSTADYGYTF.